A selection of T cell receptor beta chains follows, all from one sample in a study of CD8+ T cells in alopecia areata. TCRdb keeps only in-frame clones here, not all; method: immunoSEQ multiplex PCR. This sample has fewer than 100,000 clones, with 35% to 50% found just once. The sequenced sample was CD4+ T cells sorted from blood. The receptors were gathered from a human donor with alopecia areata. CDR3s include the opening cysteine and the closing phenylalanine or tryptophan. A D gene is named only where the DNA matches it firmly. Clone sizes are given selectively: once, few, many, or a class where the clone is expanded.

CDR3nt: TGTGCCAGCAGCTTAAAGTACGAGCAGTACTTC
CDR3aa: CASSLKYEQYF
v_gene: TRBV7-2
j_gene: TRBJ2-7
d_gene: NA
abundance: few

CDR3nt: TGTGCCAGCAGTGAGGGGACAGGGGGCCGGGAGCTGTTTTTT
CDR3aa: CASSEGTGGRELFF
v_gene: TRBV2
j_gene: TRBJ2-2
d_gene: TRBD1
abundance: NA

CDR3nt: TGCGCCAGCAGCGGCGAAAATGAGCAGTTCTTC
CDR3aa: CASSGENEQFF
v_gene: TRBV5-1
j_gene: TRBJ2-1
d_gene: NA
abundance: once

CDR3nt: TGCAGCGTTGCAGGATTCGAAGTCACTGAGCAGTTCTTC
CDR3aa: CSVAGFEVTEQFF
v_gene: TRBV29-1
j_gene: TRBJ2-1
d_gene: NA
abundance: few

CDR3nt: TGTGCCAGCGACTCTGGTAGCACAGATACGCAGTATTTT
CDR3aa: CASDSGSTDTQYF
v_gene: TRBV9
j_gene: TRBJ2-3
d_gene: NA
abundance: NA

CDR3nt: TGTGCCTGGAGCGACAGGGCCCAGCCCCAGCATTTT
CDR3aa: CAWSDRAQPQHF
v_gene: TRBV30
j_gene: TRBJ1-5
d_gene: TRBD1
abundance: few

CDR3nt: TGCGCCAGCAGCCCACCCAATCGAGACGATACGCAGTATTTT
CDR3aa: CASSPPNRDDTQYF
v_gene: TRBV5-1
j_gene: TRBJ2-3
d_gene: NA
abundance: NA

CDR3nt: TGTGCCAGCAGTCGTCCGACAGGGGGCAAAGACGAGCAGTACTTC
CDR3aa: CASSRPTGGKDEQYF
v_gene: TRBV28
j_gene: TRBJ2-7
d_gene: TRBD1
abundance: few

CDR3nt: TGTGCCAGCAGCCTAGGACAACTTCAGCCCCAGCATTTT
CDR3aa: CASSLGQLQPQHF
v_gene: TRBV6-5
j_gene: TRBJ1-5
d_gene: NA
abundance: NA

CDR3nt: TGTGCCAGCAGCCAAGAAGTAGGAGGGACTCCCCAGTTCTTC
CDR3aa: CASSQEVGGTPQFF
v_gene: TRBV14
j_gene: TRBJ2-1
d_gene: NA
abundance: NA

CDR3nt: TGTGCCTGGAGCCGAGGGGATACCTACGAGCAGTACTTC
CDR3aa: CAWSRGDTYEQYF
v_gene: TRBV30
j_gene: TRBJ2-7
d_gene: NA
abundance: NA

CDR3nt: TGTGCCAGCAGTTTAGACAGGGACAACCTACAGTACTTC
CDR3aa: CASSLDRDNLQYF
v_gene: TRBV28
j_gene: TRBJ2-4
d_gene: TRBD1
abundance: few

CDR3nt: TGTGCCAGCAGCCGAGGGGGAGCGGGGTACAAAGAGACCCAGTACTTC
CDR3aa: CASSRGGAGYKETQYF
v_gene: TRBV11-2
j_gene: TRBJ2-5
d_gene: NA
abundance: few

CDR3nt: TGTGCCAGCAGTGCGGGACAGGGGCTTGGGACAGATACGCAGTATTTT
CDR3aa: CASSAGQGLGTDTQYF
v_gene: TRBV2
j_gene: TRBJ2-3
d_gene: TRBD1
abundance: NA

CDR3nt: TGTGCCAGCAGCAGACTAGCGGACCATAGCACAGATACGCAGTATTTT
CDR3aa: CASSRLADHSTDTQYF
v_gene: TRBV11-2
j_gene: TRBJ2-3
d_gene: TRBD2
abundance: NA

CDR3nt: TGCAGCGTTTCGGAGGGGAATAAGGAGACCCAGTACTTC
CDR3aa: CSVSEGNKETQYF
v_gene: TRBV29-1
j_gene: TRBJ2-5
d_gene: NA
abundance: NA

CDR3nt: TGCAGCGCCGGTGGATCGGGGGACTATGGCTACACCTTC
CDR3aa: CSAGGSGDYGYTF
v_gene: TRBV29-1
j_gene: TRBJ1-2
d_gene: NA
abundance: NA

CDR3nt: TGCAGCGTTGAAGCCGGGACGGATGAAAAACTGTTTTTT
CDR3aa: CSVEAGTDEKLFF
v_gene: TRBV29-1
j_gene: TRBJ1-4
d_gene: NA
abundance: NA

CDR3nt: TGCAGTGCTAGCCTTCCCTATGGCTACACCTTC
CDR3aa: CSASLPYGYTF
v_gene: TRBV20-1
j_gene: TRBJ1-2
d_gene: NA
abundance: few

CDR3nt: TGCAGCGTTGGGACAGGAGGAGGCTCCTACGAGCAGTACTTC
CDR3aa: CSVGTGGGSYEQYF
v_gene: TRBV29-1
j_gene: TRBJ2-7
d_gene: TRBD1
abundance: NA

CDR3nt: TGTGCCGGGTCCAGTAGGGGGGACATCGACGAGCAGTACTTC
CDR3aa: CAGSSRGDIDEQYF
v_gene: TRBV30
j_gene: TRBJ2-7
d_gene: NA
abundance: NA

CDR3nt: TGCAGCGTAGACAGGGAGAACACTGAAGCTTTCTTT
CDR3aa: CSVDRENTEAFF
v_gene: TRBV29-1
j_gene: TRBJ1-1
d_gene: TRBD1
abundance: NA

CDR3nt: TGCAGCGTTGAATTGATGACAGGAAAGGAAAAACTGTTTTTT
CDR3aa: CSVELMTGKEKLFF
v_gene: TRBV29-1
j_gene: TRBJ1-4
d_gene: NA
abundance: NA

CDR3nt: TGTGCCAGCAGCTTAGCCCCAGGGAATGAGCAGTTCTTC
CDR3aa: CASSLAPGNEQFF
v_gene: TRBV7-2
j_gene: TRBJ2-1
d_gene: NA
abundance: NA

CDR3nt: TGTGCCAGTGGAGTGGACCGCCGTGGCGACGAGCAGTACTTC
CDR3aa: CASGVDRRGDEQYF
v_gene: TRBV19
j_gene: TRBJ2-7
d_gene: NA
abundance: few

CDR3nt: TGCGCCAGCAGCTGGACACTTAGCGGGGGTGCGTACGAGCAGTACTTC
CDR3aa: CASSWTLSGGAYEQYF
v_gene: TRBV5-1
j_gene: TRBJ2-7
d_gene: TRBD2
abundance: NA

CDR3nt: TGTGCCAGCAGTCTCATGGCCCTCTTATCAGGAAACACTGAAGCTTTCTTT
CDR3aa: CASSLMALLSGNTEAFF
v_gene: TRBV28
j_gene: TRBJ1-1
d_gene: NA
abundance: few

CDR3nt: TGCAGCGTTGCGGGCCCCCCAGATACGCAGTATTTT
CDR3aa: CSVAGPPDTQYF
v_gene: TRBV29-1
j_gene: TRBJ2-3
d_gene: NA
abundance: NA

CDR3nt: TGTGCCTGGAGTTTGGGGGAGACCCAGTACTTC
CDR3aa: CAWSLGETQYF
v_gene: TRBV30
j_gene: TRBJ2-5
d_gene: NA
abundance: NA

CDR3nt: TGCAGCGTCGGGGGCAGCGGGAGCGTTGAGCAGTTCTTC
CDR3aa: CSVGGSGSVEQFF
v_gene: TRBV29-1
j_gene: TRBJ2-1
d_gene: TRBD2
abundance: NA

CDR3nt: TGCAGTGCCCCACGGAATGAGCAGTTCTTC
CDR3aa: CSAPRNEQFF
v_gene: TRBV20-1
j_gene: TRBJ2-1
d_gene: NA
abundance: NA

CDR3nt: TGTGCCAGCAGCCAAGAGCAGGGTACACCCCTCCACTTT
CDR3aa: CASSQEQGTPLHF
v_gene: TRBV4-2
j_gene: TRBJ1-6
d_gene: NA
abundance: NA

CDR3nt: TGTGCCACCAATCGGGGGGCCGGGGAGCTGTTTTTT
CDR3aa: CATNRGAGELFF
v_gene: TRBV15
j_gene: TRBJ2-2
d_gene: TRBD2
abundance: many